Sequencing of this T cell receptor (beta chain) was carried out in a study of blood T cell repertoires in COVID-19. For the study at large: The study drew acute and convalescent COVID-19 samples from the United States, Italy and Spain. T cells, B-cell-depleted T cells, or PBMCs supplied cDNA or gDNA.

This clone was picked up one time. In the original processing: The authors estimated nucleated cell counts from reference gene primer amplification. Generated by immunoSEQ multiplex PCR, the TCRdb table keeps only in-frame clones and is missing some. For V, J and clone size, that table is used; D and trimming come from the DNA. The sample records 55,000 to 75,000 clones, about 86% being singletons. The clonotype originates from a man between 50 and 59 years old with acute or convalescent COVID-19. Sample: peripheral blood.

The CDR3 spells CASNRQGAGDSPLHF. DNA for the CDR3: TGTGCCAGCAACCGACAGGGGGCGGGGGATTCACCCCTCCACTTT. The chain has TRBV6-5 and TRBJ1-6, with 10 bases that match TRBD1. From germline, CDR1 is MNHEY and CDR2 SVGAGI. After removal of 7 bases from V and 8 bases from J, the junction contained 8 bases not matched to a gene. The CDR3 is made up of 15 amino acids.